A single sample gave rise to the 8 T cell receptor beta chains below, sequenced in a study of cytomegalovirus exposure and HLA in healthy donors. Primers for the PCR totalled 60 Vbeta and 13 Jbeta. The protocol was immunoSEQ multiplex PCR, while the TCRdb copy is restricted to in-frame clones and leaves out a portion. The sample carries some 170,000 clones, roughly four fifths recorded once. Sample: PBMCs. These receptors were collected from a woman aged 18-29 years in good health and CMV-seropositive.

The rearrangement uses TRBV2 and TRBJ2-3; no reliable D call. The CDR3 covers 14 residues. Germline values: CDR1 SNHLY, CDR2 FYNNEI. Trimming removed 5 bases from V and 2 bases from J, with 11 bases in between. The CDR3 DNA reads TGTGCCAGCAGTCCTTTTTTGTCCACAGATACGCAGTATTTT. Translation: CASSPFLSTDTQYF.

This chain links TRBV18 with TRBJ1-5; the D is unclear. This CDR3 spans 14 amino acids. CDR1 KGHSH and CDR2 LQKENI come from the germline V gene. V shed 3 bases and J shed 4 bases, with 10 bases lying between them. The CDR3 here is CASSPDTKNQPQHF. For the CDR3, the DNA is TGTGCCAGCTCACCTGACACGAAAAATCAGCCCCAGCATTTT.

This rearrangement joins TRBV11-2 to TRBJ1-1; tentative D call: TRBD1 (6 bases). The CDR3 loop spans 16 amino acids. Deletions cut 3 bases from V and 3 bases from J, with 17 bases between. Per germline, CDR1 SGHAT and CDR2 FQNNGV. The CDR3 nucleotides read TGTGCCAGCAGCTTCGACCCCGGACCAGGGGACACTGAAGCTTTCTTT. It yields the protein CASSFDPGPGDTEAFF.

This rearrangement joins TRBV27 to TRBJ2-1; 8 bases agree with TRBD1. CDR3 size: 16 residues. The V gene's germline CDR1 is MNHEY and CDR2 SMNVEV (reference sequence). The V gene end was trimmed by 4 bases and the J gene end by 2 bases; junction bases not matched to a gene: 7. The CDR3 region is CASSWQGAFPYNEQFF. DNA for the CDR3: TGTGCCAGCAGTTGGCAGGGGGCCTTCCCCTACAATGAGCAGTTCTTC.

The V call is TRBV7-9, the J call TRBJ1-6, with D possibly being TRBD1 (5 bases). The CDR3 loop spans 15 amino acids. V was trimmed by 5 bases and J by 8 bases, leaving 16 bases between them. Germline loops: CDR1 SEHNR, CDR2 FQNEAQ (reference sequence). This CDR3 reads CASSPSSGGDSPLHF. CDR3 DNA: TGTGCCAGCAGCCCTAGTTCCGGAGGGGATTCACCCCTCCACTTT.

V gene TRBV7-6 combines with J gene TRBJ2-5; D is unclear. Germline-derived CDR1 and CDR2 are SGHVS and FNYEAQ. The V end was cut by 2 bases, the J end by 5 bases, with 9 bases between. CDR3 length equals 13 residues. CDR3 in DNA: TGTGCCAGCAGCTTACAGTTGTCGGAGACCCAGTACTTC. Residues: CASSLQLSETQYF.

The chain joins TRBV9 to TRBJ1-5, with 10 positions matching TRBD1. CDR3 size: 15 residues. V shed 4 bases and J 5 bases; nucleotides not matched to a gene: 6. Germline V lookup: CDR1 SGDLS, CDR2 YYNGEE. CDR3: CASSLTGGEDQPQHF. CDR3 nucleotide sequence: TGTGCCAGCAGCCTGACAGGGGGCGAAGATCAGCCCCAGCATTTT.

The J gene is TRBJ2-1, the V gene TRBV11-3; 8 nucleotides agree with TRBD2. Germline assignment: CDR1 SGHNT and CDR2 YENEEA. V lost 3 bases to trimming and J lost 1 base; unmatched junction nucleotides: 8. The CDR3 consists of 17 residues. The CDR3 sequence: CASSFRSGGGSYNEQFF. In nucleotides, the CDR3 is TGTGCCAGCAGCTTCCGGAGCGGGGGCGGTTCCTACAATGAGCAGTTCTTC. Full variable domain (missing parts from reference TRBV11-3 and TRBJ2-1): EAGVVQSPRYKIIEKKQPVAFWCNPISGHNTLYWYLQNLGQGPELLIRYENEEAVDDSQLPKDRFSAERLKGVDSTLKIQPAELGDSAVYLCASSFRSGGGSYNEQFFGPGTRLTVL.